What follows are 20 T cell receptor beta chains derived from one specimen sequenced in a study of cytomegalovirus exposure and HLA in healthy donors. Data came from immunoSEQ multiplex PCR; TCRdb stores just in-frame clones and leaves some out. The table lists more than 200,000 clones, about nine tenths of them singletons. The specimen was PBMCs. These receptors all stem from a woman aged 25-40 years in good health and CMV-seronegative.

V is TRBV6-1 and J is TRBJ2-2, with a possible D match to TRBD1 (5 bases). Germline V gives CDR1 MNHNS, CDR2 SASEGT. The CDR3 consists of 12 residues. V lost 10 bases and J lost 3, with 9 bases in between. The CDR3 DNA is TGTGCCACCCGGACATACACCGGGGAGCTGTTTTTT. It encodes CATRTYTGELFF.

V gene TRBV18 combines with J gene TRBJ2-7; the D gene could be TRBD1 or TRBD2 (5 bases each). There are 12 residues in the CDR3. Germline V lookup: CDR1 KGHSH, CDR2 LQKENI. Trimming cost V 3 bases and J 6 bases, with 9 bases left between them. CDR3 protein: CASSPAGTEQYF. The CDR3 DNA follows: TGTGCCAGCTCACCCGCAGGGACCGAGCAGTACTTC.

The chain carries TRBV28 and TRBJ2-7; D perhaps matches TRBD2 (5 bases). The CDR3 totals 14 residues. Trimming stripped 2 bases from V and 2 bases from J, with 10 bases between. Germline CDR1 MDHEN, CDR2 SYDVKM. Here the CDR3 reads CASSLEGPAYEQYF. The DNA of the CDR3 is TGTGCCAGCAGTTTAGAGGGTCCCGCCTACGAGCAGTACTTC.

CDR3 in amino acids: CASSGSGKGADTQYF. CDR3 coding DNA: TGTGCCAGCAGCGGGAGCGGCAAGGGGGCAGATACGCAGTATTTT. This chain uses TRBV9 with TRBJ2-3; tentatively, D is TRBD1 (6 bases). This CDR3 is built from 15 residues. V gave up 3 bases and J gave up 4 bases, with 15 bases separating them. The germline V gene encodes CDR1 SGDLS and CDR2 YYNGEE. Supplemented by reference TRBV9 and TRBJ2-3, the full variable domain reads DSGVTQTPKHLITATGQRVTLRCSPRSGDLSVYWYQQSLDQGLQFLIQYYNGEERAKGNILERFSAQQFPDLHSELNLSSLELGDSALYFCASSGSGKGADTQYFGPGTRLTVL.

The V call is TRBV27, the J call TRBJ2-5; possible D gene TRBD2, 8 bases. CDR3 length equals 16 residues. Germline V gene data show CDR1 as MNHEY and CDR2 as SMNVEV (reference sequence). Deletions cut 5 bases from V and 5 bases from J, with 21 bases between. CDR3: CASSLRRTGGGETQYF. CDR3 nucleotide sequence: TGTGCCAGCAGTCTCCGACGGACAGGCGGGGGGGAGACCCAGTACTTC.

The CDR3 region has the DNA TGTGCCAGCACGCAAGGCCTGCTTGAGGCCCAGTACTTC. It translates to CASTQGLLEAQYF. The V call is TRBV6-5, the J call TRBJ2-5; D ambiguous. The V end was cut by 7 bases, the J end by 9 bases, with 18 bases between. The CDR3 runs 13 residues. Germline CDR1 is MNHEY and CDR2 is SVGAGI.

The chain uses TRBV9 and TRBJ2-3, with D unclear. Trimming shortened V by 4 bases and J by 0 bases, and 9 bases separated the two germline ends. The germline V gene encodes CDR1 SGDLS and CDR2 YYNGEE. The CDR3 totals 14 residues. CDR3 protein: CASSPPISTDTQYF. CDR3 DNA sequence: TGTGCCAGCAGCCCGCCCATTAGCACAGATACGCAGTATTTT. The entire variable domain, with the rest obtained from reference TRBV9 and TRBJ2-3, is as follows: DSGVTQTPKHLITATGQRVTLRCSPRSGDLSVYWYQQSLDQGLQFLIQYYNGEERAKGNILERFSAQQFPDLHSELNLSSLELGDSALYFCASSPPISTDTQYFGPGTRLTVL.

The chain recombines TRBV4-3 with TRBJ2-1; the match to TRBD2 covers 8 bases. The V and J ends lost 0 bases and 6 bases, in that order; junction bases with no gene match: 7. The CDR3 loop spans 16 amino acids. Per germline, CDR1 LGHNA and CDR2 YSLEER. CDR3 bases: TGCGCCAGCAGCCAAGAGGAGAGGACTAGCAGCAATGAGCAGTTCTTC. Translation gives CASSQEERTSSNEQFF.

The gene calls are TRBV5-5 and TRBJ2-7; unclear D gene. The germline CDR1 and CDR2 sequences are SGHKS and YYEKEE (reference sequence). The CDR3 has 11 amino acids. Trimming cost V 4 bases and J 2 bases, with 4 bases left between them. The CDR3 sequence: CASSPAYEQYF. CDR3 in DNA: TGTGCCAGCAGCCCCGCCTACGAGCAGTACTTC.

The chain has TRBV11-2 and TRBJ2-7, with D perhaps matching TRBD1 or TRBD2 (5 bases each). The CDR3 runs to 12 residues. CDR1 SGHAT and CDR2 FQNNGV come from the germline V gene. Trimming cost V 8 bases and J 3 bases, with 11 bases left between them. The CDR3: CASRDLDYEQYF. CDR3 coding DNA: TGTGCCAGCCGGGACCTTGACTACGAGCAGTACTTC.

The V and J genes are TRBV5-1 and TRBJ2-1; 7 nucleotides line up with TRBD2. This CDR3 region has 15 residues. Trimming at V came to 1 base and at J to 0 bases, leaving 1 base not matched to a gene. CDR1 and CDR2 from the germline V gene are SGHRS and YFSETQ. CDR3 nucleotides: TGCGCCAGCAGCTTGAGCGGGGACTCCTACAATGAGCAGTTCTTC. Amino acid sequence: CASSLSGDSYNEQFF. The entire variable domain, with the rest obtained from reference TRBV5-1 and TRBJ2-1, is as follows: KAGVTQTPRYLIKTRGQQVTLSCSPISGHRSVSWYQQTPGQGLQFLFEYFSETQRNKGNFPGRFSGRQFSNSRSEMNVSTLELGDSALYLCASSLSGDSYNEQFFGPGTRLTVL.

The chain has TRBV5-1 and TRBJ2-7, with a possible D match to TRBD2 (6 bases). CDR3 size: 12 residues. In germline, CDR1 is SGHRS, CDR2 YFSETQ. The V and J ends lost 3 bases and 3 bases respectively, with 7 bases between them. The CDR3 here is CASSSGVYEQYF. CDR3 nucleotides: TGCGCCAGCAGCTCGGGAGTCTACGAGCAGTACTTC.

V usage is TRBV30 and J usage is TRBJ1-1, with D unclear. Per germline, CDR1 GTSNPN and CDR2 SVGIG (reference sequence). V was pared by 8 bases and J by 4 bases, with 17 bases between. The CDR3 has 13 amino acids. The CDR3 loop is CAARTVGRTEAFF. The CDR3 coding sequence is TGTGCCGCCCGGACGGTGGGTCGCACTGAAGCTTTCTTT.

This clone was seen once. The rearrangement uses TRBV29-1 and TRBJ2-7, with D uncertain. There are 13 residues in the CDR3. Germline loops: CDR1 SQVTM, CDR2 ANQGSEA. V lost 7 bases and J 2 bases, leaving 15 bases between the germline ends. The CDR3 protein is CSALDGVTYEQYF. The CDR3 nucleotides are TGCAGCGCCCTGGATGGCGTGACCTACGAGCAGTACTTC.

This CDR3 reads CASSPGQGLDNEQFF. The CDR3 bases are TGTGCCAGCAGCCCCGGACAGGGCCTTGATAATGAGCAGTTCTTC. V and J are TRBV7-9 and TRBJ2-1; 8 bases map to TRBD1. The CDR3 is 15 amino acids. The V gene end was trimmed by 5 bases and the J gene end by 7 bases; junction bases not matched to a gene: 10. Germline values: CDR1 SEHNR, CDR2 FQNEAQ (reference sequence).

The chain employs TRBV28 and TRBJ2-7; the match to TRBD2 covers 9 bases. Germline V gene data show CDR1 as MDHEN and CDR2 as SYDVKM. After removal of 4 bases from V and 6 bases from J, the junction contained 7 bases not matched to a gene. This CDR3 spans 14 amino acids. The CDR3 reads CASSWGAGGPEQYF. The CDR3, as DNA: TGTGCCAGCAGTTGGGGAGCGGGAGGACCCGAGCAGTACTTC.

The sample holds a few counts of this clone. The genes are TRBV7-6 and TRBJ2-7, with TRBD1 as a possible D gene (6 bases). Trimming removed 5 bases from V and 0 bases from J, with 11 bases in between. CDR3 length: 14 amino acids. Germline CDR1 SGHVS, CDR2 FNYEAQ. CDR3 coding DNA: TGTGCCAGCAGCCCGCAGGGGAGCTCCTACGAGCAGTACTTC. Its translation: CASSPQGSSYEQYF.

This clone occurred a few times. CDR3 amino acids: CASSFLAGDNEKLFF. The CDR3, as DNA: TGTGCCAGCAGCTTTCTGGCAGGAGATAATGAAAAACTGTTTTTT. The chain couples TRBV5-6 to TRBJ1-4, with D unclear. V was pared by 2 bases and J by 4 bases, with 12 bases between. The CDR3 length is 15 residues. Germline V gene data show CDR1 as SGHDT and CDR2 as YYEEEE. Complete variable domain (other parts from reference TRBV5-6 and TRBJ1-4): DAGVTQSPTHLIKTRGQQVTLRCSPKSGHDTVSWYQQALGQGPQFIFQYYEEEERQRGNFPDRFSGHQFPNYSSELNVNALLLGDSALYLCASSFLAGDNEKLFFGSGTQLSVL.

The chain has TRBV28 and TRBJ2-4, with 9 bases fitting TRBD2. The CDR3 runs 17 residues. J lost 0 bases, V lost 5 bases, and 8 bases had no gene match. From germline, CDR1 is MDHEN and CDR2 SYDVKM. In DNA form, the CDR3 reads TGTGCCAGCAGTCCCTTCGCGGGAGGGCTAGCCAAAAACATTCAGTACTTC. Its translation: CASSPFAGGLAKNIQYF.

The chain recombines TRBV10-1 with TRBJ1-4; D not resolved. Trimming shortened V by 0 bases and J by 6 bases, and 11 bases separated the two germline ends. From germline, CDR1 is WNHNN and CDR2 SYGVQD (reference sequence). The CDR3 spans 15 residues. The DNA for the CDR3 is TGCGCCAGCAGTGAGTCACCAGAGACTTATGAAAAACTGTTTTTT. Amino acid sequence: CASSESPETYEKLFF.